A selection of T cell receptor beta chains follows, all from one sample in a study of identical twins. TCRdb reanalysed the 5' RACE reads using MiXCR and keeps one entry per CDR3 protein. This sample has 1.5 million to 2 million distinct CDR3 sequences, with less than 35% found just once. Sequenced: cord blood. These receptors all come from a newborn girl in good health. Each CDR3 is given with its conserved first and last residue. The D gene is left open where the match is weak. Clone size is not always given. Where it is, it says once, few, many or a class for expanded clones.

v_gene	d_gene	j_gene	abundance	CDR3nt	CDR3aa
TRBV7-2	TRBD2	TRBJ2-7	.	TGTGCCAGCAGCTTAATGGCTAGCGGAGGGGTCTACGAGCAGTACTTC	CASSLMASGGVYEQYF
TRBV6-1	.	TRBJ2-3	few	TGTGCCAGCAGTAAAACAAATAGCAGGGTCTACCGCACAGATACGCAGTATTTT	CASSKTNSRVYRTDTQYF
TRBV6-5	.	TRBJ1-1	.	TGTGCCAGCAGGTCCCCTCGTACGAACACTGAAGCTTTCTTT	CASRSPRTNTEAFF
TRBV20-1	.	TRBJ2-1	few	TGCAGTGCTAGTCGTGCGAAACTCTACAATGAGCAGTTCTTC	CSASRAKLYNEQFF
TRBV29-1	.	TRBJ2-3	few	TGCAGCGTGGCCCCTAGCACCTCCACAGATACGCAGTATTTT	CSVAPSTSTDTQYF
TRBV19	.	TRBJ2-7	.	TGTGCCAGTAGTATAAGGTTGCAAGTCCGTCCTTACGAGCAGTACTTC	CASSIRLQVRPYEQYF
TRBV5-6	TRBD1	TRBJ1-6	.	TGTGCCAGCAGCCGATTTAGGGACAGGGTCGGGATCTATAATTCACCCCTCCACTTT	CASSRFRDRVGIYNSPLHF
TRBV2	TRBD2	TRBJ2-3	.	TGTGCCAGCAGAGTAACCCCTATAGCGGGGGGGCTGTCGGATACGCAGTATTTT	CASRVTPIAGGLSDTQYF
TRBV25-1	.	TRBJ2-5	many	TGTGCCAGCAGTGAATCCACAGGGCAAGAGACCCAGTACTTC	CASSESTGQETQYF
TRBV27	.	TRBJ1-2	few	TGTGCCAGCAGTTTAGTGGGGGGCGCGATGGATGGCTACACCTTC	CASSLVGGAMDGYTF
TRBV5-1	TRBD1	TRBJ1-1	few	TGCGCCAGCAGCGGGAACAGGGGGGAGAACACTGAAGCTTTCTTT	CASSGNRGENTEAFF
TRBV5-1	TRBD2	TRBJ2-7	few	TGCGCCAGCAGCCCTAGCGGGAGGAACAATGAGCAGTACTTC	CASSPSGRNNEQYF
TRBV20-1	.	TRBJ1-5	.	TGCAGTGCTAGCAGACAGTCCCAGCCCCAGCATTTT	CSASRQSQPQHF
TRBV12-3/TRBV12-4	.	TRBJ2-1	many	TGTGCCAGCAGTTTAGCCCCCAGGTACAATGAGCAGTTCTTC	CASSLAPRYNEQFF
TRBV2	.	TRBJ2-7	.	TGTGCCAGCAGTGAACAGGGTAAATCCTACGAGCAGTACTTC	CASSEQGKSYEQYF
TRBV18	.	TRBJ2-7	few	TGTGCCAGCTCACCACCGATGGGGGGCGAGCAGTACTTC	CASSPPMGGEQYF
TRBV28	.	TRBJ2-7	few	TGTGCCAGCATAGCACAGCCGTCTTACGAGCAGTACTTC	CASIAQPSYEQYF
TRBV29-1	.	TRBJ2-4	.	TGCAGCGTTGAAGATCAAACAGCTGAGCAGTACTTC	CSVEDQTAEQYF
TRBV4-1	.	TRBJ1-1	.	TGCGCCAGCAGCCAAGACGGGGTCCGCGTTGAAGCTTTCTTT	CASSQDGVRVEAFF
TRBV28	TRBD2	TRBJ2-5	.	TGTGCCAGCAGTTTAAGGATAAGTTTCCGGGGGGAGCAGTACTTC	CASSLRISFRGEQYF
TRBV28	TRBD1	TRBJ2-5	many	TGTGCCAGCAGCAAGACAGGGTCAAGAGAGACCCAGTACTTC	CASSKTGSRETQYF
TRBV10-3	.	TRBJ2-2	.	TGTGCCATCAGTGAGGTTCAGAACACCGGGGAGCTGTTTTTT	CAISEVQNTGELFF
TRBV15	.	TRBJ2-4	.	TGTGCCACCAGAACCGCGAACCTTCAGGGAGTGGGAACCAAAAACATTCAGTACTTC	CATRTANLQGVGTKNIQYF
TRBV21-1	.	TRBJ2-3	.	TGTGCCAGCAGCGCCCAAACTAGCGCCCCAGACACAGATACGCAGTATTTT	CASSAQTSAPDTDTQYF
TRBV6-1	.	TRBJ2-7	.	TGTGCCAGCAGTGAAGCAGTCCCGGGCTACGAGCAGTACTTC	CASSEAVPGYEQYF
TRBV2	TRBD1	TRBJ1-5	.	TGTGCCAGCAGTGGGGGACAGGGGTGGCAGCCCCAGCATTTT	CASSGGQGWQPQHF
TRBV6-2/TRBV6-3	TRBD2	TRBJ2-1	.	TGTGCCAGCAGCTCTGAGACTAGCGGGGGGGCCCTGCCCAATGAGCAGTTCTTC	CASSSETSGGALPNEQFF
TRBV14	.	TRBJ2-5	.	TGTGCCAGCAGCCACCGGGAGCGCTATCAAGAGACCCAGTACTTC	CASSHRERYQETQYF